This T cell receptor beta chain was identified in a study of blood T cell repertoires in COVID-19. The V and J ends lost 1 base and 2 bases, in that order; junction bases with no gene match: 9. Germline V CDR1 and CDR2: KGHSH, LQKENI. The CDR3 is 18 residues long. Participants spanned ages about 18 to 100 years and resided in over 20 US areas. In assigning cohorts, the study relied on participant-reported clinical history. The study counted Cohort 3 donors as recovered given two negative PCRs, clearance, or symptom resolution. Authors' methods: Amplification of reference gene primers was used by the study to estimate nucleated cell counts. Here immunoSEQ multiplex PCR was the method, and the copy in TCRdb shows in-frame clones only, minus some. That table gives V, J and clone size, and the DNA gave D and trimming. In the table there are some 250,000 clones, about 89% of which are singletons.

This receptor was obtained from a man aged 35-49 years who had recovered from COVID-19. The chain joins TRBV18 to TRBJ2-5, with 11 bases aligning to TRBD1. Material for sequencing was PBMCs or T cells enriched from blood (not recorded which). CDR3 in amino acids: CASSPRDFRDRGQETQYF. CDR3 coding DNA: TGTGCCAGCTCACCACGGGACTTCCGGGACAGGGGGCAAGAGACCCAGTACTTC.